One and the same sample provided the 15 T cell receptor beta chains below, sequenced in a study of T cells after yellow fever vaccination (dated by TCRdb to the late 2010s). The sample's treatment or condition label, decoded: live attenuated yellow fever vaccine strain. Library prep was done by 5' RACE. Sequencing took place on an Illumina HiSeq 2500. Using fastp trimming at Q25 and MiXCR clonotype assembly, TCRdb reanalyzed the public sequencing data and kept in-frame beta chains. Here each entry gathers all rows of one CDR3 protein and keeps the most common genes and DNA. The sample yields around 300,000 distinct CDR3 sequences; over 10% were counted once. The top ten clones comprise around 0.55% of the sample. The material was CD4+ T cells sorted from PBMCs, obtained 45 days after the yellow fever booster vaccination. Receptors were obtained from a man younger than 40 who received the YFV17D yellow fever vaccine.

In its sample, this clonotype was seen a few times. This CDR3 reads CASSPGGGGEQFF. CDR3 DNA sequence: TGTGCCAGCAGTCCAGGTGGGGGTGGTGAGCAGTTCTTC. The chain links TRBV27 to TRBJ2-1, with D perhaps being TRBD1 or TRBD2 (5 bases each). Germline CDR1 and CDR2: MNHEY and SMNVEV (reference sequence). The V gene lost 5 bases and the J gene lost 9 bases, with 14 bases spanning the gap. This CDR3 contains 13 residues.

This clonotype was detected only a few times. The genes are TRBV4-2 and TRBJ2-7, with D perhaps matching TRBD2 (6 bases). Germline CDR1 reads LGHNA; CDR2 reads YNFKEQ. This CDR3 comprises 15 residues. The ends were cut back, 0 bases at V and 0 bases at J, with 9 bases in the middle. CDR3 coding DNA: TGTGCCAGCAGCCAAGATCACGGGGGCTCCTACGAGCAGTACTTC. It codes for CASSQDHGGSYEQYF.

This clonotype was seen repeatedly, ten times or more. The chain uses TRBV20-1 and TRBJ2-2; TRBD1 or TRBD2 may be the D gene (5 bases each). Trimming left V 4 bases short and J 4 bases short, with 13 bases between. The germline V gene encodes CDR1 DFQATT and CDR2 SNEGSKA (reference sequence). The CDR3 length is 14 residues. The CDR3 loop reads CSANPGRSTGELFF. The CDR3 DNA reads TGCAGTGCTAATCCGGGACGGAGCACCGGGGAGCTGTTTTTT.

CDR3 bases: TGTGCCAGCAGTGAGACCGGGCGCACAGATACGCAGTATTTT. This sequence encodes CASSETGRTDTQYF. The rearrangement uses TRBV28 and TRBJ2-3; D unresolved. CDR3 length: 14 amino acids. V dropped 5 bases and J dropped 1 base, with 10 bases sitting between them. Germline loops: CDR1 MDHEN, CDR2 SYDVKM.

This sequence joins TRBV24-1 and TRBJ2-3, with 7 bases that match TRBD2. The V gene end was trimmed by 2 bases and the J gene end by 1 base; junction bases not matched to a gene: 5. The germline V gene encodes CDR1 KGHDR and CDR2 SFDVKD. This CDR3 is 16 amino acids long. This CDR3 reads CATSDSSGAGTDTQYF. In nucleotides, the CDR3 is TGTGCCACCAGTGATTCTAGCGGAGCAGGCACAGATACGCAGTATTTT.

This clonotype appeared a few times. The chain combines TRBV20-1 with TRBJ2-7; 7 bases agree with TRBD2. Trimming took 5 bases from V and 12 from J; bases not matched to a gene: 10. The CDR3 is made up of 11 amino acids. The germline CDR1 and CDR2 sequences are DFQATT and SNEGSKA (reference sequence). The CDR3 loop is CSAFLGLFGYF. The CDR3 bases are TGCAGTGCTTTCCTGGGACTATTTGGGTACTTC.

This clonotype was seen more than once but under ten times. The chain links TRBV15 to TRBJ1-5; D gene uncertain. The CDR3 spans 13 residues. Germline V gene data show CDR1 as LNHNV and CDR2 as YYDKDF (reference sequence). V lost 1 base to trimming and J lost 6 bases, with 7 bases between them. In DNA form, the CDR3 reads TGTGCCACCAGCAGAGGAGGATCTCAGCCCCAGCATTTT. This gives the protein CATSRGGSQPQHF. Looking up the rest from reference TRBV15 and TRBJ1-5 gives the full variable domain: DAMVIQNPRYQVTQFGKPVTLSCSQTLNHNVMYWYQQKSSQAPKLLFHYYDKDFNNEADTPDNFQSRRPNTSFCFLDIRSPGLGDTAMYLCATSRGGSQPQHFGDGTRLSIL.

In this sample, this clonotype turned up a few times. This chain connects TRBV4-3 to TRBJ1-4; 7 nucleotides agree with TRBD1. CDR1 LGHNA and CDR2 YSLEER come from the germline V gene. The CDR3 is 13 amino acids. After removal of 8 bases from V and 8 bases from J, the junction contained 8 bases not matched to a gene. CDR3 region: CASGDRFREKLFF. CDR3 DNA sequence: TGCGCCAGCGGGGACAGATTCCGAGAAAAACTGTTTTTT.

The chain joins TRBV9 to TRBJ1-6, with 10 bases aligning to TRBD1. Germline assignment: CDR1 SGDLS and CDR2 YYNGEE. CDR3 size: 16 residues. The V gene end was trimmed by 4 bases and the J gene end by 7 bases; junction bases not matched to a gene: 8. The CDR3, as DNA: TGTGCCAGCAGCCCCCGGACAGGGGGTTTAAATTCACCCCTCCACTTT. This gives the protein CASSPRTGGLNSPLHF.

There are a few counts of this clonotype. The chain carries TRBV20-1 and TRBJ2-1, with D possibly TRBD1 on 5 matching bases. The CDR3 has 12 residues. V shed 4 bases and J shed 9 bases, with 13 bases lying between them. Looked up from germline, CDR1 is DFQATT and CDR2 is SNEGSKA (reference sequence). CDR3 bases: TGCAGTGCTAAGGGGTTGGCGATTGAGCAGTTCTTC. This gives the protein CSAKGLAIEQFF.

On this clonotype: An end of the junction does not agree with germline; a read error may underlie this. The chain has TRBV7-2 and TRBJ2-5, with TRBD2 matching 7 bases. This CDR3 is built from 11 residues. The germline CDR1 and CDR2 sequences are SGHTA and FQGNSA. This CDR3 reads CASSRSGTPDF. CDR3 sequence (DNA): TGTGCCAGCAGCCGAAGCGGGACTCCGGACTTC.

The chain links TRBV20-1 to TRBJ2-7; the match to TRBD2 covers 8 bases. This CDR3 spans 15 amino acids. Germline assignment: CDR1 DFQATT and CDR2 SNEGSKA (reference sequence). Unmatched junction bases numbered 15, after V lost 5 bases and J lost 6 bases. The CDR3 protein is CSAPKHSGSRLEQYF. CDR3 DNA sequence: TGCAGTGCTCCCAAGCACAGCGGGAGTAGGCTCGAGCAGTACTTC.

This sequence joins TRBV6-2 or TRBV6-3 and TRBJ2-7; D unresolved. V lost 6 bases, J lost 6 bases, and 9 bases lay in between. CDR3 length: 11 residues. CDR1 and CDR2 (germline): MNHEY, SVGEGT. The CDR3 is CASSDFREQYF. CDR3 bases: TGTGCCAGCAGCGACTTCCGCGAGCAGTACTTC.

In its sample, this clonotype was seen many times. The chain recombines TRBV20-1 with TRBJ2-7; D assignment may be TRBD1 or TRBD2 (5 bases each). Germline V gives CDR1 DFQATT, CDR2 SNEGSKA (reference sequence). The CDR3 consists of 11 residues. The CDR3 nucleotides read TGCAGCGCTGCTGGGGGCTACGAGCAGTACTTC. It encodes CSAAGGYEQYF.

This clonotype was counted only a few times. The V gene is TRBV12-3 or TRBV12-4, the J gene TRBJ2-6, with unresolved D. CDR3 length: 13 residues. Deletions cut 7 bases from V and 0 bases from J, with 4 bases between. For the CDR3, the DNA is TGTGCCAGCACCCTCTCTGGGGCCAACGTCCTGACTTTC. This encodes CASTLSGANVLTF.